These 14 T cell receptor beta chains were all obtained from the same sample, sequenced in a study of shared clonotypes between healthy human individuals. Produced via immunoSEQ multiplex PCR; TCRdb's table is partial and in-frame only. Of roughly 2.1 million clones listed, more than 85% are singletons. It was CD45RO-negative cells, positively selected for CCR7, that made up naive CD8 cells, with terminally differentiated effector memory CD45RA+ cells excluded. Specimen: naive CD8+ T cells from PBMCs. The source is a man younger than 30 in good health. Some clones in this sample may be carry-over from other donors' samples.

The J gene is TRBJ2-1, the V gene TRBV6-1; D gene unclear. The germline V gene encodes CDR1 MNHNS and CDR2 SASEGT. The V end was cut by 3 bases, the J end by 4 bases, with 10 bases between. The CDR3 extends over 14 amino acids. CDR3 DNA sequence: TGTGCCAGCAGTGATCGTGGAGATTACAATGAGCAGTTCTTC. Its translation: CASSDRGDYNEQFF.

The rearrangement uses TRBV11-2 and TRBJ2-1, with D tentatively TRBD2 (6 bases). CDR1 is SGHAT and CDR2 is FQNNGV in the germline V gene. Trimming shortened V by 7 bases and J by 3 bases, and 10 bases separated the two germline ends. This CDR3 region has 13 residues. As DNA, the CDR3 is TGTGCCAGCACCCAGACTAGCTACAATGAGCAGTTCTTC. This translates into CASTQTSYNEQFF. Looking up the rest from reference TRBV11-2 and TRBJ2-1 gives the full variable domain: EAGVAQSPRYKIIEKRQSVAFWCNPISGHATLYWYQQILGQGPKLLIQFQNNGVVDDSQLPKDRFSAERLKGVDSTLKIQPAKLEDSAVYLCASTQTSYNEQFFGPGTRLTVL.

The V gene is TRBV5-4, the J gene TRBJ2-7, with 11 bases identical to TRBD2. V lost 3 bases to trimming and J lost 3 bases; unmatched junction nucleotides: 2. CDR1 is SGHNT and CDR2 is YYREEE in the germline V gene (reference sequence). The CDR3 loop spans 14 amino acids. The CDR3 region has the DNA TGTGCCAGCAGCTCCGGGACTAGCGGCTACGAGCAGTACTTC. Amino acid sequence: CASSSGTSGYEQYF.

CDR3 in DNA: TGTGCCACCAGCAAGAGGGGGAGTAGCAATCAGCCCCAGCATTTT. As protein: CATSKRGSSNQPQHF. The rearrangement joins TRBV15 to TRBJ1-5; perhaps TRBD1 as D (6 bases). Germline CDR1 reads LNHNV; CDR2 reads YYDKDF (reference sequence). The CDR3 covers 15 residues. V shed 4 bases and J shed 0 bases, with 10 bases lying between them.

J is TRBJ2-1 and V is TRBV9; 9 bases agree with TRBD2. CDR1 and CDR2 (germline): SGDLS, YYNGEE. CDR3 length equals 17 residues. J was trimmed by 5 bases and V by 0 bases; bases with no gene match: 9. CDR3 protein: CASSVDAWSGRNNEQFF. DNA for the CDR3: TGTGCCAGCAGCGTAGACGCTTGGAGCGGGAGGAACAATGAGCAGTTCTTC.

This chain joins TRBV28 and TRBJ2-7; the D is unclear. The CDR3 contains 10 residues. Germline assignment: CDR1 MDHEN and CDR2 SYDVKM. V lost 6 bases and J 6 bases, leaving 6 bases between the germline ends. The CDR3 here is CASRGPEQYF. For the CDR3, the DNA is TGTGCCAGCAGGGGCCCCGAGCAGTACTTC.

In DNA form, the CDR3 reads TGTGCCAGCACGCCGGTGGGCGGGATCGATCGGGTCGATGAGCAGTTCTTC. Translated, it gives CASTPVGGIDRVDEQFF. The rearrangement joins TRBV7-9 to TRBJ2-1; possible D gene TRBD2, 6 bases. Trimming cost V 7 bases and J 8 bases, with 27 bases left between them. Germline CDR1 SEHNR, CDR2 FQNEAQ (reference sequence). The CDR3 extends over 17 amino acids.

The gene calls are TRBV7-9 and TRBJ2-3; D is undetermined. CDR3 size: 12 residues. CDR1 is SEHNR, CDR2 FQNEAQ, per germline (reference sequence). V lost 3 bases to trimming and J lost 6 bases, with 7 bases between them. CDR3 residues: CASSFIRDTQYF. The CDR3, as DNA: TGTGCCAGCAGCTTCATCCGGGATACGCAGTATTTT.

The chain combines TRBV27 with TRBJ2-2, with 7 bases that match TRBD2. This CDR3 has 14 amino acids. V shed 7 bases, J shed 4 bases, and the junction held 6 bases outside the gene matches. Germline V gives CDR1 MNHEY, CDR2 SMNVEV (reference sequence). The CDR3 here is CASTPGGSTGELFF. The CDR3 DNA sequence: TGTGCCAGCACCCCGGGGGGTAGCACCGGGGAGCTGTTTTTT.

To note about this clone: The same CDR3 also results from other DNA sequences found in this sample. The chain employs TRBV27 and TRBJ2-3; 9 nucleotides match TRBD2. Germline CDR1 MNHEY, CDR2 SMNVEV (reference sequence). The CDR3 spans 14 residues. The junction had 2 bases not matched to a gene; V was cut back by 3 bases and J by 4 bases. The CDR3 DNA is TGTGCCAGCAGTTTCGCGGGAGGGGCAGATACGCAGTATTTT. It yields the protein CASSFAGGADTQYF.

V usage is TRBV4-3 and J usage is TRBJ2-7; 8 nucleotides match TRBD1. This CDR3 region has 16 residues. With V trimmed by 0 bases and J by 1 base, 5 bases remained unmatched. In germline, CDR1 is LGHNA, CDR2 YSLEER. This chain's CDR3 is CASSQDRRTGSYEQYF. In DNA, the CDR3 is TGCGCCAGCAGCCAAGATCGCAGGACAGGGTCCTACGAGCAGTACTTC.

The chain has TRBV7-9 and TRBJ2-1; 13 nucleotides agree with TRBD2. The CDR3 is 18 residues long. Losses at the gene ends were 4 bases for V and 0 bases for J; bases not matched to a gene: 6. Germline V gene lookup returns CDR1 SEHNR and CDR2 FQNEAQ (reference sequence). The CDR3 nucleotides read TGTGCCAGCAGCTCTACTAGCGGGAGGGCCTTCTCCTACAATGAGCAGTTCTTC. Residues: CASSSTSGRAFSYNEQFF. Full variable domain (missing parts from reference TRBV7-9 and TRBJ2-1): DTGVSQNPRHKITKRGQNVTFRCDPISEHNRLYWYRQTLGQGPEFLTYFQNEAQLEKSRLLSDRFSAERPKGSFSTLEIQRTEQGDSAMYLCASSSTSGRAFSYNEQFFGPGTRLTVL.

The chain uses TRBV4-1 and TRBJ1-1, with 8 positions matching TRBD1. This CDR3 spans 15 amino acids. Germline CDR1 and CDR2: MGHRA and YSYEKL. Trimming cost V 1 base and J 5 bases; bases outside gene matches: 6. In DNA form, the CDR3 reads TGCGCCAGCAGCCAAGTTCAGGGGGCCGTAACTGAAGCTTTCTTT. The encoded protein is CASSQVQGAVTEAFF.

This chain uses TRBV28 with TRBJ2-7, with 8 bases aligning to TRBD2. Germline V gene sequence: CDR1 MDHEN, CDR2 SYDVKM. V shed 5 bases, J shed 2 bases, and the junction held 8 bases outside the gene matches. CDR3 length: 15 amino acids. In DNA, the CDR3 is TGTGCCAGCAGTCCAGCGCGGGAGGTGACCTACGAGCAGTACTTC. This encodes CASSPAREVTYEQYF.